These T cell receptor beta chains were read from a single sample in a study of blood T cell repertoires in COVID-19. The protocol was immunoSEQ multiplex PCR, while the TCRdb copy is restricted to in-frame clones and leaves out a portion. The table shows roughly 290,000 clones, with roughly 85% occurring only once. The sequenced material came from PBMCs or T cells enriched from blood (not recorded which). These receptors came from a man aged 25-45 years who had recovered from COVID-19. CDR3s include the opening cysteine and the closing phenylalanine or tryptophan. Each record gives: V gene, J gene, CDR3 protein.

TRBV5-1,TRBJ1-3,CASSLSGSSGNTIYF
TRBV30,TRBJ2-3,CACDRIPDTQYF
TRBV6-5,TRBJ2-7,CASRGTGAIYEQYF
TRBV30,TRBJ2-1,CAWSGLSRTHVSGGYNEQFF
TRBV29-1,TRBJ1-4,CSAKTSGTGTEKLFF
TRBV2,TRBJ1-2,CASSELTANYGYTF
TRBV6-4,TRBJ1-6,CASRLGEATSPLHF
TRBV27,TRBJ1-1,CASTPMGGLGTEAFF
TRBV2,TRBJ2-2,CASSDLGARTGELFF
TRBV28,TRBJ2-3,CASSLWQGTQYF
TRBV5-1,TRBJ2-3,CASSLDTGTDTQYF
TRBV7-9,TRBJ2-1,CASSFRTSGKVNEQFF
TRBV5-6,TRBJ1-6,CASSLFDRDNSPLHF
TRBV11-2,TRBJ1-1,CASSLGARNTEAFF
TRBV5-5,TRBJ1-2,CASSLTTTGSYGYTF
TRBV9,TRBJ1-6,CASSVATGDRPSYNSPLHF
TRBV20-1,TRBJ1-1,CSAALIQAFF
TRBV9,TRBJ1-2,CASSVVLNREGYGYTF
TRBV11-1,TRBJ1-6,CASSARDSFKSPLHF
TRBV6-6,TRBJ1-5,CASSYRTVNQPQHF
TRBV19,TRBJ2-3,CASSIWGPGTDTQYF
TRBV2,TRBJ2-7,CASRIAQGEYF
TRBV3-1/TRBV3-2,TRBJ1-3,CASTTGSENTIYF
TRBV18,TRBJ2-5,CASSPMASGGQETQYF
TRBV19,TRBJ2-4,CASSTLAKNIQYF
TRBV4-3,TRBJ1-2,CASSQGVSIRSDYGYTF
TRBV18,TRBJ2-1,CASSPPLGGQTYNEQFF
TRBV29-1,TRBJ1-2,CSLLPAGDPGYTF
TRBV4-1,TRBJ1-2,CASSPPGGFGDYGYTF
TRBV2,TRBJ1-1,CASRLQNTEAFF
TRBV27,TRBJ2-4,CASGGQAKNIQYF
TRBV7-2,TRBJ2-2,CASSPGLIRGELFF
TRBV9,TRBJ2-3,CASSVGVAELTDTQYF
TRBV6-5,TRBJ2-6,CASSYSSSGANVLTF